These 7 T cell receptor beta chains came from one sample sequenced in a study of shared T cell receptors in the human thymus. Sequenced by immunoSEQ multiplex PCR; TCRdb stores in-frame clones only, minus some. The sample yields about 540,000 clones, approximately 80% seen once. These records were also assigned to another study, of human thymus T cells.

Sequenced material: thymocytes. The receptor source for this set is a boy under three years old with a congenital heart defect.

This chain uses TRBV27 with TRBJ2-7; possible D gene TRBD2, 6 bases. CDR3 length equals 18 residues. V shed 0 bases and J shed 1 base, with 19 bases lying between them. The V gene's germline CDR1 is MNHEY and CDR2 SMNVEV (reference sequence). CDR3 in amino acids: CASSLSWVRGKGSYEQYF. As DNA, the CDR3 is TGTGCCAGCAGTTTATCATGGGTTCGGGGGAAGGGGTCCTACGAGCAGTACTTC.

This clone was detected a few times. This chain joins TRBV6-5 and TRBJ2-1; weak D call: TRBD1 (5 bases). Trimming cost V 8 bases and J 9 bases, with 23 bases left between them. Germline assignment: CDR1 MNHEY and CDR2 SVGAGI. The CDR3 extends over 15 amino acids. The CDR3 sequence is CASWWRNQGQSEQFF. In nucleotides, the CDR3 is TGTGCCAGCTGGTGGCGTAATCAGGGCCAAAGTGAGCAGTTCTTC.

This sequence joins TRBV27 and TRBJ2-7, with TRBD1 as a possible D gene (6 bases). The CDR3 totals 13 residues. Germline CDR1 is MNHEY and CDR2 is SMNVEV (reference sequence). Trimming took 4 bases from V and 3 from J, leaving 10 bases between them. CDR3: CASSCGRGYEQYF. Written as DNA, the CDR3 is TGTGCCAGCAGTTGTGGCAGGGGCTACGAGCAGTACTTC.

This clone showed up just a few times. The V gene is TRBV4-2, the J gene TRBJ1-4, with TRBD1 matching 7 bases. V trimming: 1 base; J trimming: 5 bases; junction bases outside the gene matches: 7. The CDR3 consists of 16 residues. Germline CDR1 reads LGHNA; CDR2 reads YNFKEQ. The CDR3 spells CASSQGPDRVNEKLFF. The CDR3 DNA reads as TGTGCCAGCAGCCAAGGACCCGACAGGGTGAATGAAAAACTGTTTTTT.

The chain links TRBV14 to TRBJ2-2; 11 bases are shared with TRBD2. CDR3 length equals 18 residues. Germline values: CDR1 SGHDN, CDR2 FVKESK. V was clipped by 2 bases and J by 4 bases; unmatched bases: 9. The CDR3: CASSQMVAGGPGTGELFF. The CDR3 nucleotides read TGTGCCAGCAGCCAAATGGTAGCGGGAGGGCCAGGCACCGGGGAGCTGTTTTTT.

The chain combines TRBV5-1 with TRBJ1-4; 8 bases are a match to TRBD1. The V gene end was trimmed by 5 bases and the J gene end by 5 bases; junction bases not matched to a gene: 2. The length of the CDR3 is 13 residues. Germline V gene sequence: CDR1 SGHRS, CDR2 YFSETQ. The CDR3 region is CASSRDRNEKLFF. The CDR3, as DNA: TGCGCCAGCAGTCGGGACAGGAATGAAAAACTGTTTTTT.

This chain links TRBV11-1 with TRBJ2-6; 7 bases map to TRBD1. Unmatched junction bases numbered 10, after V lost 5 bases and J lost 0 bases. The CDR3 contains 18 residues. Germline values: CDR1 SGHAT, CDR2 FQDESV (reference sequence). The CDR3 nucleotides are TGTGCCAGCAGCCCTAGACAGGGTCGAGACTCTGGGGCCAACGTCCTGACTTTC. It encodes CASSPRQGRDSGANVLTF. Combining the CDR3 with reference TRBV11-1 and TRBJ2-6 gives the whole variable domain EAEVAQSPRYKITEKSQAVAFWCDPISGHATLYWYRQILGQGPELLVQFQDESVVDDSQLPKDRFSAERLKGVDSTLKIQPAELGDSAMYLCASSPRQGRDSGANVLTFGAGSRLTVL.